Listed below are T cell receptor beta chains from one sample, sequenced in a study of OX40 agonist ivuxolimab in advanced cancers. Profiling relied on immunoSEQ multiplex PCR, and the TCRdb table lists in-frame clones only, not all of them. The sample records about 64,000 clones, more than 85% being singletons. The source was CD4+ or CD8+ T cells sorted from blood, collected in a trial of the OX40 agonist ivuxolimab. The receptors come from an adult with an advanced solid tumor such as melanoma, head and neck, liver or kidney cancer. The CDR3 runs from the conserved cysteine through the conserved F or W. The D gene is left open where the match is weak. Expanded clones get a size class; other rows say once, few or many, or leave the size out.

CDR3 protein | CDR3 DNA | clone size | D gene | J gene | V gene
CASGERGDTQYF | TGCGCCAGCGGGGAAAGGGGGGATACGCAGTATTTT | NA | NA | TRBJ2-3 | TRBV5-1
CASSRGLGTGELFF | TGTGCCAGCAGCAGGGGGCTCGGCACCGGGGAGCTGTTTTTT | NA | TRBD1 | TRBJ2-2 | TRBV5-6
CAISDGGVFYGYTF | TGTGCCATCAGTGATGGGGGGGTTTTCTATGGCTACACCTTC | NA | NA | TRBJ1-2 | TRBV10-3
CASTESSYEQYF | TGTGCCAGCACCGAAAGCTCCTACGAGCAGTACTTC | NA | NA | TRBJ2-7 | TRBV28
CAWAGGRGEDTQYF | TGTGCCTGGGCCGGAGGACGAGGGGAAGATACGCAGTATTTT | once | NA | TRBJ2-3 | TRBV30
CASSGQETGGSYEQYF | TGCGCCAGCAGCGGCCAGGAGACAGGGGGCTCCTACGAGCAGTACTTC | NA | TRBD1 | TRBJ2-7 | TRBV5-1
CASSLIGTSGSTGELFF | TGTGCCAGCAGCTTAATCGGGACTAGCGGGAGCACCGGGGAGCTGTTTTTT | NA | TRBD2 | TRBJ2-2 | TRBV7-2
CASSFSGTNTGELFF | TGCGCCAGCAGCTTCTCTGGGACGAACACCGGGGAGCTGTTTTTT | NA | NA | TRBJ2-2 | TRBV5-1
CAWIATGFVYNEQFF | TGTGCCTGGATCGCGACAGGGTTTGTATACAATGAGCAGTTCTTC | once | TRBD1 | TRBJ2-1 | TRBV30
CASSGYRAHEQYF | TGTGCCAGCAGCGGGTACAGGGCCCACGAGCAGTACTTC | NA | NA | TRBJ2-7 | TRBV11-2
CAWSVQWTSGAYEQYF | TGTGCCTGGAGTGTACAGTGGACTAGCGGGGCCTACGAGCAGTACTTC | NA | TRBD2 | TRBJ2-7 | TRBV30
CASSLGRRRADTQYF | TGTGCCAGCAGCTTGGGAAGGCGGAGGGCAGATACGCAGTATTTT | NA | NA | TRBJ2-3 | TRBV11-3
CASSRRDSAWPQHF | TGTGCCAGCAGCCGCAGGGATTCGGCTTGGCCCCAGCATTTT | NA | NA | TRBJ1-5 | TRBV5-6
CASSPQEAYNEQFF | TGTGCCAGCAGCCCTCAAGAGGCCTATAATGAGCAGTTCTTC | once | NA | TRBJ2-1 | TRBV9
CASSPGGLATYEQYF | TGTGCCAGCAGCCCGGGAGGGCTAGCGACCTACGAGCAGTACTTC | NA | TRBD2 | TRBJ2-7 | TRBV11-2
CASSLPGSDTQYF | TGTGCCAGCAGCTTACCTGGGTCGGATACGCAGTATTTT | NA | NA | TRBJ2-3 | TRBV5-6
CASSFLRGTDTQYF | TGTGCCAGCAGTTTTTTAAGAGGCACAGATACGCAGTATTTT | NA | NA | TRBJ2-3 | TRBV6-6
CAISESGGAAKKLFF | TGTGCCATCAGTGAGTCCGGGGGAGCCGCGAAAAAACTGTTTTTT | NA | NA | TRBJ1-4 | TRBV10-3
CASSPREGSETQYF | TGTGCCAGTAGTCCTCGTGAGGGGTCAGAGACCCAGTACTTC | NA | NA | TRBJ2-5 | TRBV19
CASSIRAGSPYNEQFF | TGTGCCAGTAGTATTCGGGCAGGAAGTCCCTACAATGAGCAGTTCTTC | NA | NA | TRBJ2-1 | TRBV19
CASSLTTGGSGNTIYF | TGTGCCAGCAGCCTGACAACAGGGGGCTCTGGAAACACCATATATTTT | NA | TRBD1 | TRBJ1-3 | TRBV11-2
CASSLGSGGSAYNEQFF | TGTGCCAGCAGCTTAGGCAGCGGCGGGAGCGCCTACAATGAGCAGTTCTTC | NA | TRBD2 | TRBJ2-1 | TRBV7-9
CASSLGTANYGGYTF | TGTGCCAGCAGCCTCGGGACAGCCAACTATGGCGGCTACACCTTC | NA | TRBD1 | TRBJ1-2 | TRBV14
CASSTGEFGYTQYF | TGTGCCAGTAGTACGGGGGAGTTCGGTTACACGCAGTATTTT | NA | NA | TRBJ2-3 | TRBV19
CASSPYRLNTEAFF | TGTGCCAGCAGCCCCTACAGACTGAACACTGAAGCTTTCTTT | NA | NA | TRBJ1-1 | TRBV7-2
CASSLRSGIDNQPQHF | TGTGCCAGCAGCTTACGCTCGGGAATTGACAATCAGCCCCAGCATTTT | once | NA | TRBJ1-5 | TRBV7-8
CASRIRTSGRKGADTGELFF | TGTGCCAGCAGGATACGGACTAGCGGGAGAAAGGGGGCAGACACCGGGGAGCTGTTTTTT | NA | TRBD2 | TRBJ2-2 | TRBV14
CASSTGGAYEQYF | TGTGCCAGCAGTACAGGGGGCGCCTACGAGCAGTACTTC | NA | TRBD1 | TRBJ2-7 | TRBV6-6
CASSQLAGGPDDTQYF | TGTGCCAGCTCCCAGCTAGCGGGAGGGCCAGACGATACGCAGTATTTT | NA | TRBD2 | TRBJ2-3 | TRBV18
CASSLDLANQETQYF | TGTGCCAGCAGCTTGGATTTGGCCAACCAAGAGACCCAGTACTTC | NA | NA | TRBJ2-5 | TRBV5-4
CASSMGTGSRTDTQYF | TGTGCCAGTAGTATGGGGACAGGGTCGCGCACAGATACGCAGTATTTT | once | TRBD1 | TRBJ2-3 | TRBV19
CASSYQRANYGYTF | TGTGCCAGCAGCTACCAGCGGGCTAACTATGGCTACACCTTC | NA | NA | TRBJ1-2 | TRBV6-5
CATTPGGNEKLFF | TGTGCCACCACACCCGGGGGAAATGAAAAACTGTTTTTT | NA | NA | TRBJ1-4 | TRBV18
CASTSQGLNTGELFF | TGTGCCAGTACGAGTCAGGGCCTGAACACCGGGGAGCTGTTTTTT | NA | NA | TRBJ2-2 | TRBV19
CASSGFDRATIANYGYTF | TGTGCCAGCAGCGGTTTCGACAGGGCAACCATAGCTAACTATGGCTACACCTTC | NA | TRBD1 | TRBJ1-2 | TRBV9
CASRGTGRYEQYF | TGTGCCAGCCGCGGGACAGGGCGATACGAGCAGTACTTC | NA | TRBD1 | TRBJ2-7 | TRBV19
CASSLFPGDTGELFF | TGTGCCAGCAGCTTATTCCCGGGGGACACCGGGGAGCTGTTTTTT | NA | NA | TRBJ2-2 | TRBV7-8
CAWSKPGLRLSYGYTF | TGTGCCTGGAGTAAACCGGGACTTCGTCTGAGCTATGGCTACACCTTC | NA | NA | TRBJ1-2 | TRBV30
CASSFGTATGELFF | TGTGCCAGCAGCTTTGGGACAGCAACCGGGGAGCTGTTTTTT | NA | TRBD1 | TRBJ2-2 | TRBV11-3
CASSAGHYQPQHF | TGTGCCAGCAGCGCGGGACATTATCAGCCCCAGCATTTT | NA | NA | TRBJ1-5 | TRBV7-2
CASSERNLETQYF | TGTGCCAGCAGCGAACGGAATTTGGAGACCCAGTACTTC | NA | NA | TRBJ2-5 | TRBV7-2
CASDLGSAVNNIAKNIQYF | TGTGCCAGTGATCTTGGTTCGGCAGTAAACAACATAGCCAAAAACATTCAGTACTTC | NA | NA | TRBJ2-4 | TRBV19